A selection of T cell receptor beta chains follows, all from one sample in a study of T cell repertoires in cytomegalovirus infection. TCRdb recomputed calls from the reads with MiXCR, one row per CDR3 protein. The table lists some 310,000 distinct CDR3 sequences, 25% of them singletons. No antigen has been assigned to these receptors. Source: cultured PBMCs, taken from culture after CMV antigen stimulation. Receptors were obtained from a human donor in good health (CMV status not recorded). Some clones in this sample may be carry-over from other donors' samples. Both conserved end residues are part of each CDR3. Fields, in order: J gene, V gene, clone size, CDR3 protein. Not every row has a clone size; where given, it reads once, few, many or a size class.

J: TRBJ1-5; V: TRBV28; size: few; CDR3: CASSFRQGSQPQHF
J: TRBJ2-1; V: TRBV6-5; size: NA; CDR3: CASSRASGIYNEQFF
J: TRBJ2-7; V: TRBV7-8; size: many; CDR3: CASSISSGKGYEQYF
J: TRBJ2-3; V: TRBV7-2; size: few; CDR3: CASSLVAIATDTQYF
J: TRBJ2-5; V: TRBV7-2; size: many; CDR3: CASSPLPGETQYF
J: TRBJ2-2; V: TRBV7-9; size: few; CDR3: CASSLGQGRRPGELFF
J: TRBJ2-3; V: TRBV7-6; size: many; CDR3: CASSLASATDTQYF
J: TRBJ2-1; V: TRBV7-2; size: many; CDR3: CASRKREGLEQFF
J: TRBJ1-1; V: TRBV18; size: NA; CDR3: CASSPLTGGAKNTEAFF
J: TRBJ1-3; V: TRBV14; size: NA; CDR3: CASSQGFYGNTIYF
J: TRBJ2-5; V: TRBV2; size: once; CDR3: CASRRRGVGETQYF
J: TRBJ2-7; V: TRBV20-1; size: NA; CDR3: CSARDGQGSYEQYF
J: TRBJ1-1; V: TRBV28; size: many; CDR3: CASSTPGPVGTEAFF
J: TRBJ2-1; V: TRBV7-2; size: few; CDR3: CASSSTPASYNEQFF
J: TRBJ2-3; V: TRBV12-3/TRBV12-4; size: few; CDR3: CASTTIGGPDTDTQYF
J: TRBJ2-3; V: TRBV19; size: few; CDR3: CASSPPWGQGTDTQYF
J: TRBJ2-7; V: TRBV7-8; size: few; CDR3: CASSFPGTSGYEQYF
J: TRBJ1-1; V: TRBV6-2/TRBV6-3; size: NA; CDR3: CASAQARDEAFF
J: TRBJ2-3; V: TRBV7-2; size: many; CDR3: CASSLIASPSTDTQYF
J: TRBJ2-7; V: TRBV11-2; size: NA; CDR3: CASSLGNRGPSSSYEQYF
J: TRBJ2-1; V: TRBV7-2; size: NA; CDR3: CASSLGWGAPYNEQFF
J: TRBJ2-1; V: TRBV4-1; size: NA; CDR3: CASSQPGTGVYNEQFF
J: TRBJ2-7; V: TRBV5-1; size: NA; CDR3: CASSSTGVSSLEQYF
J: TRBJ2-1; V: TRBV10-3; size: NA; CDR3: CAISRLAGGPEQFF
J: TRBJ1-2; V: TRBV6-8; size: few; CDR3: CASSYTGRGLGYTF
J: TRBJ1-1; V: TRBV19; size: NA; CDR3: CASSLRQGGHTEAFF
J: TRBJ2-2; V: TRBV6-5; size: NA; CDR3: CASSYSGGTGELFF
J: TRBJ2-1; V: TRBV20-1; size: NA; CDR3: CSAQSHNEQFF
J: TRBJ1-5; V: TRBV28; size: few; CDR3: CASSPTWGQSNQPQHF
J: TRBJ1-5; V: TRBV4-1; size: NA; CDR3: CASSRNRDRDNQPQHF
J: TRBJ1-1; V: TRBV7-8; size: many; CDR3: CASSYSDRGNTEAFF
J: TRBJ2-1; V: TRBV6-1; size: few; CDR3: CASTLVTSGYNEQFF
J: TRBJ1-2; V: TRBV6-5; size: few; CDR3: CASRSRDRDFYGYTF
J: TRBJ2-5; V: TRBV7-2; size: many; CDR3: CASSSGQGKETQYF
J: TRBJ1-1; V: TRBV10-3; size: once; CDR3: CAISDRTEAFF